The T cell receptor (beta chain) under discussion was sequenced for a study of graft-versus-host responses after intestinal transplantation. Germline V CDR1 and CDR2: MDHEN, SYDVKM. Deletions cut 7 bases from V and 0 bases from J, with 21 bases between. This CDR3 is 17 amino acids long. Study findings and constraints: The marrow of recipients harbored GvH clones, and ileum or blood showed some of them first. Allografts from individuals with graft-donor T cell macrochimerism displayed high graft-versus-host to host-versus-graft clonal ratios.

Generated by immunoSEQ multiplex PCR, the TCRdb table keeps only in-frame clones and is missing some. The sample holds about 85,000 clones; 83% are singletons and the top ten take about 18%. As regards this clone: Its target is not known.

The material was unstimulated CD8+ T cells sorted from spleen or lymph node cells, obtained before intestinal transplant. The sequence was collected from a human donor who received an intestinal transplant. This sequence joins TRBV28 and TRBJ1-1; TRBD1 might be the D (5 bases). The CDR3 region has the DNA TGTGCCAGCACCCGAATCTCAGGGCTGAGCATGAACACTGAAGCTTTCTTT. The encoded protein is CASTRISGLSMNTEAFF. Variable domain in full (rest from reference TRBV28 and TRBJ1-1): DVKVTQSSRYLVKRTGEKVFLECVQDMDHENMFWYRQDPGLGLRLIYFSYDVKMKEKGDIPEGYSVSREKKERFSLILESASTNQTSMYLCASTRISGLSMNTEAFFGQGTRLTVV.